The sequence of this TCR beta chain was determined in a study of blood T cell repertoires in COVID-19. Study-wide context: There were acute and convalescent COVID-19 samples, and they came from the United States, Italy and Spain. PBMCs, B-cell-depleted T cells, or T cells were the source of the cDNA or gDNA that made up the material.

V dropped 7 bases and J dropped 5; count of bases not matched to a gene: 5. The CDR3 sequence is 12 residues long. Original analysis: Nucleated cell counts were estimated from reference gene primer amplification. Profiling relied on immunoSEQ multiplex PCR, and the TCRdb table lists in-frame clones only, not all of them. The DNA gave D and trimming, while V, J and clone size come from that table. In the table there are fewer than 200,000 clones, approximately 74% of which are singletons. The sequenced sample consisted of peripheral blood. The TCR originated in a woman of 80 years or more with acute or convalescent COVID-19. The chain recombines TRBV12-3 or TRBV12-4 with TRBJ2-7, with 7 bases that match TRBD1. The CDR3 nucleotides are TGTGCCAGCACCTTAACAGGGGACGAGCAGTACTTC. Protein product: CASTLTGDEQYF.